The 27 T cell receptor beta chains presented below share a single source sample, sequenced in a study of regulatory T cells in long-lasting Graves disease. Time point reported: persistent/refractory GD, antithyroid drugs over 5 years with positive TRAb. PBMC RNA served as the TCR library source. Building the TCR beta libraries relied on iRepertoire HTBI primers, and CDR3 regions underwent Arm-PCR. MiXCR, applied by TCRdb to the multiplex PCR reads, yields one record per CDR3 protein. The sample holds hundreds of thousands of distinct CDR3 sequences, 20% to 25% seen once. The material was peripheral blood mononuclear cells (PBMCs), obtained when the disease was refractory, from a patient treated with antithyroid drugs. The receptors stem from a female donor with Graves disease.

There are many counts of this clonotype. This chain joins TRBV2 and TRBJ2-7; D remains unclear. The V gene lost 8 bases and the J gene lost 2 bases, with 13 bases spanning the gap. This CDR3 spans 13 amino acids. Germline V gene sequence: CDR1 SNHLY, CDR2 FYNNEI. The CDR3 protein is CASLHGGTYEQYF. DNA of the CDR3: TGTGCCAGCTTGCATGGCGGTACCTACGAGCAGTACTTC.

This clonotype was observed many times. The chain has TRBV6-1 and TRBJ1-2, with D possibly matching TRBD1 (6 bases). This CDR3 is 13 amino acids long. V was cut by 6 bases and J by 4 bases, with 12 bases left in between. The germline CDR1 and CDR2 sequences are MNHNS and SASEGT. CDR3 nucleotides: TGTGCCAGCAGCCCTGGGGGCGGCTATGGCTACACCTTC. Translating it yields CASSPGGGYGYTF.

For the CDR3, the DNA is TGTGCCAGCAGTGTTGGCGGGAGAGGGAAGCTGTTTTTT. Protein sequence: CASSVGGRGKLFF. V gene TRBV25-1 combines with J gene TRBJ2-2; 7 nucleotides agree with TRBD2. Unmatched junction bases numbered 8, after V lost 4 bases and J lost 12 bases. This CDR3 has 13 amino acids. Germline V gives CDR1 MGHDK, CDR2 SYGVNS.

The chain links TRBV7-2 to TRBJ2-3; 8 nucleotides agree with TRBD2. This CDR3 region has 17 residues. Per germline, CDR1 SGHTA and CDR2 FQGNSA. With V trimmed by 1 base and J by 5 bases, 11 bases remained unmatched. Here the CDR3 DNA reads TGTGCCAGCAGCTTAGATCAGCGGGAGCTCACAGGAGATACGCAGTATTTT. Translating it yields CASSLDQRELTGDTQYF.

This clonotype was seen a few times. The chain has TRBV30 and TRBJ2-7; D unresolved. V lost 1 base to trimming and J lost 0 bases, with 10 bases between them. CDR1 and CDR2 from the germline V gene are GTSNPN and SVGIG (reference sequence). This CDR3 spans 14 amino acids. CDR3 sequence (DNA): TGTGCCTGGAGTGGGGCCGTGTTCTCCTACGAGCAGTACTTC. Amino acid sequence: CAWSGAVFSYEQYF.

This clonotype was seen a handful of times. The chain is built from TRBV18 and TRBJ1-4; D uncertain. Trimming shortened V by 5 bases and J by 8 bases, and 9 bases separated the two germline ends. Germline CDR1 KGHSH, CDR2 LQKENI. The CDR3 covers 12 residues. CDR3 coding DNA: TGTGCCAGCTCATCTGGGAGGGAAAAACTGTTTTTT. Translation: CASSSGREKLFF. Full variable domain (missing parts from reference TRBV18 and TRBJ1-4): NAGVMQNPRHLVRRRGQEARLRCSPMKGHSHVYWYRQLPEEGLKFMVYLQKENIIDESGMPKERFSAEFPKEGPSILRIQQVVRGDSAAYFCASSSGREKLFFGSGTQLSVL.

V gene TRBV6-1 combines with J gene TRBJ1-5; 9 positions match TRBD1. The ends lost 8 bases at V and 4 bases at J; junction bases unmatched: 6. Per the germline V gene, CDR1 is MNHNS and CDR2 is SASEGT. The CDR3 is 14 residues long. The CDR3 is CASGGTGLNQPQHF. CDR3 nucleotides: TGTGCCAGCGGCGGGACAGGGCTGAATCAGCCCCAGCATTTT.

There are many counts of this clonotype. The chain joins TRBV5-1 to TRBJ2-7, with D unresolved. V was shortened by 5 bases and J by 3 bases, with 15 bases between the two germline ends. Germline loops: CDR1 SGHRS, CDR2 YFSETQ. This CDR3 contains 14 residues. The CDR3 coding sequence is TGCGCCAGCAGGGCAGAACAAAACTTCTACGAGCAGTACTTC. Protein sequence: CASRAEQNFYEQYF.

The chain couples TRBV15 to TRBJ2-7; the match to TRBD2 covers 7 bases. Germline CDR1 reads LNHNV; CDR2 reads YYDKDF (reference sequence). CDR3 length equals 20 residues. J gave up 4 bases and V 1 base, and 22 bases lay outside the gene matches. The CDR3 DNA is TGTGCCACCAGCAGAGGGGGACTTGGCGGGAGTCACTCTGATATATACGAGCAGTACTTC. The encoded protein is CATSRGGLGGSHSDIYEQYF.

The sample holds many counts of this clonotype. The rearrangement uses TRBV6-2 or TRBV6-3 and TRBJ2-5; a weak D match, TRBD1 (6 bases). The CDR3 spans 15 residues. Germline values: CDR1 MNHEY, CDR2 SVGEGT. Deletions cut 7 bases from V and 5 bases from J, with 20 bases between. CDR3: CASIPPGHGSETQYF. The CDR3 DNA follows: TGTGCCAGCATTCCCCCGGGACACGGTTCGGAGACCCAGTACTTC.

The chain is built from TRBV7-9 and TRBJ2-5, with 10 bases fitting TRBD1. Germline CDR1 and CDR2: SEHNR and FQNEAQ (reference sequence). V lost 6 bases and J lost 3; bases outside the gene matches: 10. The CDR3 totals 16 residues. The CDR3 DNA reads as TGTGCCAGCAGTTCCCCACGACAGGGGGCCAAAGAGACCCAGTACTTC. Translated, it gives CASSSPRQGAKETQYF.

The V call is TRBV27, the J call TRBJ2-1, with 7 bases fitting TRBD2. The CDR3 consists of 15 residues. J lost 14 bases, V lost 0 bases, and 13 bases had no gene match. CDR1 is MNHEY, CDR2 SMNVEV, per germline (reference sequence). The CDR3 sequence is CASSLSPTDSREEFF. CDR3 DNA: TGTGCCAGCAGTTTATCACCCACGGACTCCCGGGAGGAGTTCTTC.

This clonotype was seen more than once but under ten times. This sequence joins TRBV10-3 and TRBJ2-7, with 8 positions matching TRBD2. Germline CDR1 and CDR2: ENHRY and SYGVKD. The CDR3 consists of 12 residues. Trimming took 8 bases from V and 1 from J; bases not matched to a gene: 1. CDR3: CAIQRESYEQYF. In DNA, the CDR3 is TGTGCCATCCAGCGGGAGTCCTACGAGCAGTACTTC.

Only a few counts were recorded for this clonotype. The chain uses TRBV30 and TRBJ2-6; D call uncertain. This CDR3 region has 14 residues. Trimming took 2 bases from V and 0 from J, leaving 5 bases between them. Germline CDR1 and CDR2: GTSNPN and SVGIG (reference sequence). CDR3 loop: CAWSSDSGANVLTF. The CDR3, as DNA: TGTGCCTGGAGTTCGGACTCTGGGGCCAACGTCCTGACTTTC.

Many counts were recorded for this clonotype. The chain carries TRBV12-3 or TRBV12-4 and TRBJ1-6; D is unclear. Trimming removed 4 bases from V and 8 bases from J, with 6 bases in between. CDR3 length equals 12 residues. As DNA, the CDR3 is TGTGCCAGCAGTTCCCCCGATTCACCCCTCCACTTT. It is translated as CASSSPDSPLHF.

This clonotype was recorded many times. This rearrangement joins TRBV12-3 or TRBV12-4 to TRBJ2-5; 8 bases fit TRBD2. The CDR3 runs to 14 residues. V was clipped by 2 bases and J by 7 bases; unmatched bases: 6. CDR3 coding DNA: TGTGCCAGCAGTTTACGTAGCGGGGTTGCGACCCAGTACTTC. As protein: CASSLRSGVATQYF.

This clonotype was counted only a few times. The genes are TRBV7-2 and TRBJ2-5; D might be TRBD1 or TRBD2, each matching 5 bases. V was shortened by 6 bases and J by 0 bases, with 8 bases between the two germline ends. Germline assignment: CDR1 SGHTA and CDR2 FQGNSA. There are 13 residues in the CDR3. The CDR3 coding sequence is TGTGCCAGCAGGGGACGGTACCAAGAGACCCAGTACTTC. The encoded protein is CASRGRYQETQYF.

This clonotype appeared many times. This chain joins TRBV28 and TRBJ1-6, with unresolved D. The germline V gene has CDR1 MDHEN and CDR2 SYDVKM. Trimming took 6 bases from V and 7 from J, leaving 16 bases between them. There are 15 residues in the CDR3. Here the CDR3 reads CASRFLGRQNSPLHF. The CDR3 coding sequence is TGTGCCAGCAGGTTCTTAGGGCGTCAAAATTCACCCCTCCACTTT.

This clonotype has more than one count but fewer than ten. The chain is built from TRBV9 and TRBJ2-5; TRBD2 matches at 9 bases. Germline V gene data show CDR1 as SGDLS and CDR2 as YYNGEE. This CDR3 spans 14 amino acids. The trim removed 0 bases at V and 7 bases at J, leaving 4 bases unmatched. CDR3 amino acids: CASSVVGGRGTQYF. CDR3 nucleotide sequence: TGTGCCAGCAGCGTAGTTGGCGGGAGGGGGACCCAGTACTTC. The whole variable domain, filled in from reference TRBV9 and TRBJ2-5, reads DSGVTQTPKHLITATGQRVTLRCSPRSGDLSVYWYQQSLDQGLQFLIQYYNGEERAKGNILERFSAQQFPDLHSELNLSSLELGDSALYFCASSVVGGRGTQYFGPGTRLLVL.

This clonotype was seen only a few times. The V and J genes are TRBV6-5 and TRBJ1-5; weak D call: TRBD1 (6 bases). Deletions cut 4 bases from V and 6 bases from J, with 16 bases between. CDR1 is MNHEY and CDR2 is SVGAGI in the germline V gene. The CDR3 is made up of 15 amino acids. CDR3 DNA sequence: TGTGCCAGCAGTTTCCCGGGACATACGGGTCAGCCCCAGCATTTT. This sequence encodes CASSFPGHTGQPQHF.

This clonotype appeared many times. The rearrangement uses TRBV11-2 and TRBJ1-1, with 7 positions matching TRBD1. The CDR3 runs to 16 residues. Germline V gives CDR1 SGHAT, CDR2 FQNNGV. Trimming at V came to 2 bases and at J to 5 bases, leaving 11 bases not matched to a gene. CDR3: CASSLTGEGLWTEAFF. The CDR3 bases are TGTGCCAGCAGCTTAACAGGGGAGGGACTTTGGACTGAAGCTTTCTTT.

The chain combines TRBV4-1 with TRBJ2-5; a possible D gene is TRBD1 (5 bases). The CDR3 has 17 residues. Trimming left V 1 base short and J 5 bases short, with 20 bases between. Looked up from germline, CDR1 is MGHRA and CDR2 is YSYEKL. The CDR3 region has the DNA TGCGCCAGCAGCCAAGGCCATCCGGCAGGGCCAACGGAGACCCAGTACTTC. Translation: CASSQGHPAGPTETQYF.

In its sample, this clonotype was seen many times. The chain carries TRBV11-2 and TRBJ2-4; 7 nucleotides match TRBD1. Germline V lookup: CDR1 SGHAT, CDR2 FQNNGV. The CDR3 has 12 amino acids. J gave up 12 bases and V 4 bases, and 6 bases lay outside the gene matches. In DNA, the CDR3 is TGTGCCAGCAGCTCTACAGGGGATCGTCAGTACTTC. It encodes CASSSTGDRQYF.

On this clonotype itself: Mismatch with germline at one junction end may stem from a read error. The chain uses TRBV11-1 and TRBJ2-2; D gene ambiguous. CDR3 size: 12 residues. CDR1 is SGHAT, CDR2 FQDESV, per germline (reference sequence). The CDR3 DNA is TGTGCCCGCAGTCCTAACACCGGGGAGCTGTTTTTT. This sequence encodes CARSPNTGELFF.

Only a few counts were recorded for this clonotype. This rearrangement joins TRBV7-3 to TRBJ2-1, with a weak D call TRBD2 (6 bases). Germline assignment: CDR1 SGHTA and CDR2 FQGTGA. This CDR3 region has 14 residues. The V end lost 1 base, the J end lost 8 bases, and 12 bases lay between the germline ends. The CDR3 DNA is TGTGCCAGCAGCTTAATGGGCGGGAACTATGAGCAGTTCTTC. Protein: CASSLMGGNYEQFF.

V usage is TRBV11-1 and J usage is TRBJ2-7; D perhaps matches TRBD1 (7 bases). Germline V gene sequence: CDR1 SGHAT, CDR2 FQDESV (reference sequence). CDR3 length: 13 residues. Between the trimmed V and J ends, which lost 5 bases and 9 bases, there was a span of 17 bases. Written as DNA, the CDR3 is TGTGCCAGCAGCGCCGGACAGGCCGGGGGGCAGTACTTC. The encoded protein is CASSAGQAGGQYF.

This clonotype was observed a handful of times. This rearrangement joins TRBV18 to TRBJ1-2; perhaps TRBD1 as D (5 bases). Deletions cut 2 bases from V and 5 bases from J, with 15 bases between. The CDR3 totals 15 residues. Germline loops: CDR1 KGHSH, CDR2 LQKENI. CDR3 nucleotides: TGTGCCAGCTCACCAGGGGCGGATCCTCGTTATGGCTACACCTTC. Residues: CASSPGADPRYGYTF.